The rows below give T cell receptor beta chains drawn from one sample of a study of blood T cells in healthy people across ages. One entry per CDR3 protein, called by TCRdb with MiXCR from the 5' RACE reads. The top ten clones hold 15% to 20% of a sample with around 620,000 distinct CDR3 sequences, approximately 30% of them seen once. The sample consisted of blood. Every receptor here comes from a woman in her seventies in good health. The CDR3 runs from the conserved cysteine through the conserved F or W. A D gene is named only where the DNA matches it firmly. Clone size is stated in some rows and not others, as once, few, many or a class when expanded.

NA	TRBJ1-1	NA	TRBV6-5	CASSSPGINTEAFF	TGTGCCAGCAGTTCTCCAGGGATCAACACTGAAGCTTTCTTT
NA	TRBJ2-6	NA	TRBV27	CASSYIYGANVLTF	TGTGCCAGCAGTTATATCTATGGGGCCAACGTCCTGACTTTC
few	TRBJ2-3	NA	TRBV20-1	CSAVRGGKDTQYF	TGCAGTGCTGTCAGGGGGGGCAAAGATACGCAGTATTTT
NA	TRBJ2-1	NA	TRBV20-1	CSARRGGRLNEQFF	TGCAGTGCTAGGAGGGGGGGCCGGCTTAATGAGCAGTTCTTC
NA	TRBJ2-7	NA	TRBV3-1	CASSQFVGGWYEQYF	TGTGCCAGCAGCCAATTCGTCGGGGGTTGGTACGAGCAGTACTTC
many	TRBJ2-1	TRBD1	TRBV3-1	CASSHSRDRGFDEQFF	TGTGCCAGCAGCCACTCCCGGGACAGGGGTTTCGATGAGCAGTTCTTC
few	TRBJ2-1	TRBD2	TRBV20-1	CSASHGSGGRSEQFF	TGCAGTGCTTCCCACGGGAGCGGGGGTCGTAGTGAGCAGTTCTTC
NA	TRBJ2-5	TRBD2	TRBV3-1	CASSHLAGGRETQYF	TGTGCCAGCAGCCACTTAGCGGGGGGGCGGGAGACCCAGTACTTC
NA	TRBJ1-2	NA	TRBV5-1	CASKVAGVDYGYTF	TGCGCCAGCAAGGTGGCAGGGGTTGACTATGGCTACACCTTC
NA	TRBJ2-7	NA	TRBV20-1	CSARRPSVTYEQYF	TGCAGTGCTCGCAGGCCATCCGTAACCTACGAGCAGTACTTC
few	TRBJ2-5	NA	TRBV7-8	CASSPEGRLPLEQYF	TGTGCCAGCAGCCCCGAGGGCCGGCTCCCGTTAGAGCAGTACTTC
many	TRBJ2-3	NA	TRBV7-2	CASSPNSGVVSDTQYF	TGTGCCAGCAGCCCCAATTCGGGGGTGGTTTCAGATACGCAGTATTTT
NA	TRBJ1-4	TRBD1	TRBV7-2	CASSLVVQGGEKLFF	TGTGCCAGCAGCTTAGTAGTACAGGGGGGAGAAAAACTGTTTTTT
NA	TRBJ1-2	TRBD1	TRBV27	CASSSTQGSYTF	TGTGCCAGCAGCTCCACACAGGGGAGCTACACCTTC
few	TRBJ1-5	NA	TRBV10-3	CATQTGINQPQHF	TGTGCCACCCAGACAGGCATCAATCAGCCCCAGCATTTT